These 29 T cell receptor beta chains came from one sample sequenced in a study of shared T cell receptors in the human thymus. TCRdb keeps only in-frame clones here, not all; method: immunoSEQ multiplex PCR. The sample shows hundreds of thousands of clones, around nine tenths of them seen only once. This sample was also put to use in a study of human thymus T cells.

Specimen: thymocytes. These receptors originate from a boy younger than two with a congenital heart defect.

On this clone: Other DNA sequences within the sample encode an identical CDR3. The rearrangement uses TRBV4-3 and TRBJ2-4; 7 bases agree with TRBD2. Germline loops: CDR1 LGHNA, CDR2 YSLEER. The CDR3 has 16 residues. V lost 0 bases, J lost 1 base, and 3 bases stayed unmatched. CDR3 sequence (DNA): TGCGCCAGCAGCCAAGATGGGAGGGCCGCCAAAAACATTCAGTACTTC. This gives the protein CASSQDGRAAKNIQYF.

The gene calls are TRBV7-9 and TRBJ2-7; 7 bases agree with TRBD2. CDR3 length: 18 residues. Germline lookup yields CDR1 SEHNR and CDR2 FQNEAQ (reference sequence). The J segment lost 0 bases and the V segment lost 5 bases, leaving 16 bases of the junction unmatched. The CDR3 spells CASSPDRRAGSSSYEQYF. The CDR3 DNA reads as TGTGCCAGCAGCCCCGATAGGAGAGCGGGAAGTAGCTCCTACGAGCAGTACTTC.

The chain recombines TRBV27 with TRBJ1-2; the D gene is possibly TRBD1 (5 bases). V lost 6 bases and J 3 bases, leaving 14 bases between the germline ends. Germline V gene data show CDR1 as MNHEY and CDR2 as SMNVEV (reference sequence). CDR3 length: 14 amino acids. The CDR3 sequence: CASSLMGQDYGYTF. CDR3 in DNA: TGTGCCAGCAGCCTAATGGGGCAGGACTATGGCTACACCTTC.

The chain carries TRBV9 and TRBJ2-1, with 9 bases fitting TRBD2. From germline, CDR1 is SGDLS and CDR2 YYNGEE. This CDR3 comprises 16 residues. Trimming at V came to 1 base and at J to 6 bases, leaving 8 bases not matched to a gene. The CDR3 coding sequence is TGTGCCAGCAGCGTATGGGCTAGCGGGACCCTCAATGAGCAGTTCTTC. Encoded protein: CASSVWASGTLNEQFF.

The chain employs TRBV14 and TRBJ2-1; the D gene is possibly TRBD2 (5 bases). The CDR3 spans 14 residues. Trimming took off 1 base at V and 5 bases at J, with 9 bases between the two ends. CDR1 SGHDN and CDR2 FVKESK come from the germline V gene. The CDR3 DNA is TGTGCCAGCAGCCAAGGAGAGCGGCACAATGAGCAGTTCTTC. Protein sequence: CASSQGERHNEQFF.

The chain employs TRBV6-1 and TRBJ2-1, with 11 bases lining up with TRBD2. Germline CDR1 reads MNHNS; CDR2 reads SASEGT. The CDR3 length is 15 residues. The trim removed 5 bases at V and 4 bases at J, leaving 4 bases unmatched. The CDR3 here is CASSKGLADYNEQFF. The CDR3, as DNA: TGTGCCAGCAGTAAGGGACTAGCGGATTACAATGAGCAGTTCTTC.

CDR3 amino acids: CASSLHIQREGKPDTQYF. In DNA, the CDR3 is TGCGCCAGCAGCTTGCATATCCAGCGGGAGGGCAAACCAGATACGCAGTATTTT. V and J are TRBV5-1 and TRBJ2-3, with 10 bases matching TRBD2. V was pared by 1 base and J by 4 bases, with 12 bases of the junction left unmatched. CDR1 is SGHRS and CDR2 is YFSETQ in the germline V gene. This CDR3 has 18 residues.

The chain has TRBV7-9 and TRBJ1-2; 7 bases line up with TRBD1. The CDR3 length is 17 residues. Trimming removed 5 bases from V and 4 bases from J; junction bases left unmatched: 16. Germline CDR1 and CDR2: SEHNR and FQNEAQ (reference sequence). The CDR3 DNA sequence: TGTGCCAGCAGCATCTCCCGGCAGGGGGGAGGTAGCTATGGCTACACCTTC. This sequence encodes CASSISRQGGGSYGYTF.

The chain recombines TRBV19 with TRBJ2-2; 7 bases are shared with TRBD2. This CDR3 spans 15 amino acids. Germline loops: CDR1 LNHDA, CDR2 SQIVND (reference sequence). V was pared by 3 bases and J by 1 base, with 2 bases of the junction left unmatched. This chain's CDR3 is CASSMSGKNTGELFF. Written as DNA, the CDR3 is TGTGCCAGTAGTATGAGCGGGAAGAACACCGGGGAGCTGTTTTTT.

This chain uses TRBV10-1 with TRBJ2-3; 8 bases map to TRBD2. Losses at the gene ends were 8 bases for V and 1 base for J; bases not matched to a gene: 17. Germline lookup yields CDR1 WNHNN and CDR2 SYGVQD (reference sequence). The CDR3 consists of 18 residues. In nucleotides, the CDR3 is TGCGCCAGCCGCCAAGCGCGGGAGGTAGTTCCCTGCACAGATACGCAGTATTTT. Translation gives CASRQAREVVPCTDTQYF.

This clone was detected only once. The CDR3 sequence: CASSLQGCEQYF. The CDR3 nucleotides are TGTGCCAGCAGCCTCCAGGGTTGCGAGCAGTACTTC. The V and J genes are TRBV7-2 and TRBJ2-7, with D possibly matching TRBD1 (5 bases). The CDR3 contains 12 residues. Trimming took off 5 bases at V and 6 bases at J, with 11 bases between the two ends. In germline, CDR1 is SGHTA, CDR2 FQGNSA.

V gene TRBV5-6 combines with J gene TRBJ2-1; TRBD1 matches 7 bases. V shed 5 bases, J shed 0 bases, and the junction held 2 bases outside the gene matches. The germline V gene has CDR1 SGHDT and CDR2 YYEEEE. CDR3 size: 14 residues. CDR3: CASSRDSSYNEQFF. CDR3 nucleotides: TGTGCCAGCAGTCGGGACAGCTCCTACAATGAGCAGTTCTTC.

The chain carries TRBV5-4 and TRBJ1-4, with 7 bases fitting TRBD1. Germline CDR1 SGHNT, CDR2 YYREEE (reference sequence). This CDR3 is built from 13 residues. J gave up 8 bases and V 3 bases, and 4 bases lay outside the gene matches. CDR3 amino acids: CASSYRGYEKLFF. In DNA, the CDR3 is TGTGCCAGCAGCTACAGGGGTTACGAAAAACTGTTTTTT.

The gene calls are TRBV5-1 and TRBJ2-7; D uncertain. The CDR3 sequence is 11 residues long. Trimming shortened V by 3 bases and J by 4 bases, and 5 bases separated the two germline ends. Germline V CDR1 and CDR2: SGHRS, YFSETQ. CDR3 coding DNA: TGCGCCAGCAGCTCTAATTACGAGCAGTACTTC. This translates into CASSSNYEQYF.

The chain employs TRBV28 and TRBJ1-5; the D is unclear. The length of the CDR3 is 13 residues. Germline V lookup: CDR1 MDHEN, CDR2 SYDVKM. Trimming took 10 bases from V and 7 from J, leaving 17 bases between them. CDR3 amino acids: CATPGGVGQPQHF. The CDR3 bases are TGTGCCACCCCCGGCGGGGTTGGCCAGCCCCAGCATTTT.

This clone was picked up a small number of times. This chain connects TRBV5-8 to TRBJ2-1; the match to TRBD2 covers 7 bases. V gave up 2 bases and J gave up 4 bases; unmatched junction bases: 9. Germline V gene sequence: CDR1 SGHTS, CDR2 YDEGEE. This CDR3 has 16 amino acids. CDR3 protein: CASSFLEGGIYNEQFF. The CDR3 DNA reads as TGTGCCAGCAGCTTTCTCGAGGGAGGGATTTACAATGAGCAGTTCTTC.

The rearrangement joins TRBV30 to TRBJ1-4; D uncertain. CDR3 length: 16 residues. The V and J ends lost 0 bases and 4 bases respectively, with 15 bases between them. Germline V lookup: CDR1 GTSNPN, CDR2 SVGIG (reference sequence). The CDR3 sequence is CAWSVPAPEGNEKLFF. In DNA, the CDR3 is TGTGCCTGGAGTGTACCGGCCCCGGAGGGTAATGAAAAACTGTTTTTT.

Comments on this clone: The junction departs from the called germline gene at one end, perhaps through a read error. This chain joins TRBV6-1 and TRBJ2-7, with TRBD2 identical over 8 bases. Per germline, CDR1 MNHNS and CDR2 SASEGT. This CDR3 region has 14 residues. The CDR3 loop is CASSPGLVAYGQYF. As DNA, the CDR3 is TGTGCCAGCAGCCCGGGACTAGTGGCCTACGGGCAGTACTTC.

J is TRBJ1-5 and V is TRBV2; the D is unclear. The CDR3 consists of 14 residues. CDR1 and CDR2 from the germline V gene are SNHLY and FYNNEI. Deletions cut 6 bases from V and 7 bases from J, with 16 bases between. CDR3 sequence (DNA): TGTGCCAGCAGCCCCCCTCCATTAAGCCAGCCCCAGCATTTT. Amino acids: CASSPPPLSQPQHF.

The J gene is TRBJ2-1, the V gene TRBV14; 12 nucleotides agree with TRBD2. Trimming removed 1 base from V and 5 bases from J; junction bases left unmatched: 3. The CDR3 runs 16 residues. Germline values: CDR1 SGHDN, CDR2 FVKESK. CDR3 sequence (DNA): TGTGCCAGCAGCCAAGGGGCTAGCGGGAGGGACAATGAGCAGTTCTTC. It is translated as CASSQGASGRDNEQFF.

The chain uses TRBV11-2 and TRBJ1-3; unclear D gene. V dropped 1 base and J dropped 4 bases, with 8 bases sitting between them. There are 14 residues in the CDR3. CDR1 is SGHAT and CDR2 is FQNNGV in the germline V gene. The CDR3 reads CASSLVPGGNTIYF. The CDR3 coding sequence is TGTGCCAGCAGCTTAGTCCCGGGGGGAAACACCATATATTTT.

This chain connects TRBV11-2 to TRBJ2-7, with 14 bases lining up with TRBD2. The CDR3 covers 18 residues. J was trimmed by 4 bases and V by 3 bases; bases with no gene match: 11. Germline V lookup: CDR1 SGHAT, CDR2 FQNNGV. The CDR3 is CASSFLGLAGGGPYEQYF. In nucleotides, the CDR3 is TGTGCCAGCAGCTTCCTAGGACTAGCGGGAGGAGGGCCTTACGAGCAGTACTTC.

CDR3: CASSPLQEGQYTGELFF. The DNA for the CDR3 is TGTGCCAGCAGCCCACTCCAGGAGGGGCAGTACACCGGGGAGCTGTTTTTT. The chain combines TRBV7-2 with TRBJ2-2; tentatively, D is TRBD2 (6 bases). Trimming removed 5 bases from V and 3 bases from J, with 19 bases in between. Germline CDR1 and CDR2: SGHTA and FQGNSA. The CDR3 contains 17 residues.

V gene TRBV4-1 combines with J gene TRBJ2-5, with a tentative D call TRBD2 (7 bases). The CDR3 runs to 17 residues. Germline V CDR1 and CDR2: MGHRA, YSYEKL. V was cut by 0 bases and J by 1 base, with 15 bases left in between. In nucleotides, the CDR3 is TGCGCCAGCAGCCAAGAAGCTAGCGGAGGGGGCCAAGAGACCCAGTACTTC. Translating gives CASSQEASGGGQETQYF.

The chain has TRBV7-9 and TRBJ1-1; D perhaps matches TRBD1 (5 bases). Between the trimmed V and J ends, which lost 2 bases and 1 base, there was a span of 11 bases. Germline CDR1 reads SEHNR; CDR2 reads FQNEAQ (reference sequence). The CDR3 runs to 15 residues. The CDR3: CASSLRGRRNTEAFF. Written as DNA, the CDR3 is TGTGCCAGCAGCTTAAGGGGTAGGCGGAACACTGAAGCTTTCTTT. The complete variable domain, with remaining parts taken from reference TRBV7-9 and TRBJ1-1, reads DTGVSQNPRHKITKRGQNVTFRCDPISEHNRLYWYRQTLGQGPEFLTYFQNEAQLEKSRLLSDRFSAERPKGSFSTLEIQRTEQGDSAMYLCASSLRGRRNTEAFFGQGTRLTVV.

The V gene is TRBV7-2, the J gene TRBJ2-5, with D possibly being TRBD1 (6 bases). CDR3 length equals 17 residues. Germline values: CDR1 SGHTA, CDR2 FQGNSA. V was pared by 0 bases and J by 0 bases, with 14 bases between. The CDR3 nucleotides are TGTGCCAGCAGCTTAGCCGGGTGGGGGCGGGACCAAGAGACCCAGTACTTC. This gives the protein CASSLAGWGRDQETQYF.

The V gene is TRBV5-6, the J gene TRBJ1-1, with 10 bases aligning to TRBD1. The V gene end was trimmed by 4 bases and the J gene end by 4 bases; junction bases not matched to a gene: 10. This CDR3 contains 16 residues. Germline CDR1 SGHDT, CDR2 YYEEEE. Written as DNA, the CDR3 is TGTGCCAGCAGCCCGGGGGGACAGGGGATGATCACTGAAGCTTTCTTT. Amino acid sequence: CASSPGGQGMITEAFF. Variable domain in full (rest from reference TRBV5-6 and TRBJ1-1): DAGVTQSPTHLIKTRGQQVTLRCSPKSGHDTVSWYQQALGQGPQFIFQYYEEEERQRGNFPDRFSGHQFPNYSSELNVNALLLGDSALYLCASSPGGQGMITEAFFGQGTRLTVV.

This clone was seen just once. V is TRBV4-3 and J is TRBJ2-2; 7 bases are a match to TRBD1. Germline CDR1 is LGHNA and CDR2 is YSLEER. Trimming took 0 bases from V and 0 from J; bases not matched to a gene: 16. There are 21 residues in the CDR3. The CDR3 DNA reads TGCGCCAGCAGCCAAGAAGGAACAGACGAGACAGGGCCTGCGAACACCGGGGAGCTGTTTTTT. Protein product: CASSQEGTDETGPANTGELFF.

This chain uses TRBV5-6 with TRBJ2-7, with 7 bases lining up with TRBD2. Per germline, CDR1 SGHDT and CDR2 YYEEEE. The CDR3 has 15 residues. Trimming at V came to 3 bases and at J to 7 bases, leaving 13 bases not matched to a gene. The CDR3 DNA follows: TGTGCCAGCAGCTCCACCGGGACTATCGTAAGAGAGCAGTACTTC. It yields the protein CASSSTGTIVREQYF.